A selection of T cell receptor beta chains follows, all from one sample in a study of early stage breast cancer tumors. Using immunoSEQ multiplex PCR, the repertoire was profiled, and TCRdb retains in-frame clones only, with some absent. The sample yields 50,000 to 65,000 clones, 65% to 80% seen once. Source material: blood. These receptors came from a person aged 25 to 45 with breast cancer. Both conserved end residues are part of each CDR3. A D gene is named only where the DNA matches it firmly. Only some rows state a clone size, as once, few, many or a class for expanded clones.

J,V,D,length,size,DNA,CDR3
TRBJ2-2,TRBV27,TRBD2,17,.,TGTGCCAGCAGTTTATGGCGGGAGGGCCGCGGCACCGGGGAGCTGTTTTTT,CASSLWREGRGTGELFF
TRBJ1-2,TRBV6-5,.,14,.,TGTGCCAGCAGTTACTCGGGGGGGGACTATGGCTACACCTTC,CASSYSGGDYGYTF
TRBJ2-7,TRBV27,.,15,.,TGTGCCAGCCAGGATTCGGGCTCCCGGGCCTACGAGCAGTACTTC,CASQDSGSRAYEQYF
TRBJ2-7,TRBV7-2,TRBD2,15,.,TGTGCCAGCAGCTTAGTGGGGCTAGCGGGCTACGAGCAGTACTTC,CASSLVGLAGYEQYF
TRBJ2-7,TRBV7-9,.,14,.,TGTGCCAGCAGCTCCCCGGCGGCGACATACGAGCAGTACTTC,CASSSPAATYEQYF
TRBJ2-3,TRBV18,TRBD2,16,.,TGTGCCAGCTCCCCGGGGAGCGGGAGGGCCGCAGATACGCAGTATTTT,CASSPGSGRAADTQYF
TRBJ2-7,TRBV15,TRBD1,15,.,TGTGCCACCAGCAGAGTGGACAGGGGGCGAAACGAGCAGTACTTC,CATSRVDRGRNEQYF
TRBJ1-2,TRBV5-1,.,17,.,TGCGCCAGCAGCTTGGACCCGACGGCGAGCCAGGACTATGGCTACACCTTC,CASSLDPTASQDYGYTF
TRBJ2-7,TRBV21-1,.,11,few,TGTGCCAAGACAGGGGGTTACGAGCAGTACTTC,CAKTGGYEQYF
TRBJ1-1,TRBV11-2,.,14,.,TGTGCCAGCAGCCCAGGATCGATGAACACTGAAGCTTTCTTT,CASSPGSMNTEAFF
TRBJ2-1,TRBV7-3,TRBD2,17,once,TGTGCCAGCAGCTTAGGCATTACTAGCGGGGAGTACAATGAGCAGTTCTTC,CASSLGITSGEYNEQFF
TRBJ1-2,TRBV5-4,TRBD1,14,.,TGTGCCAGCAGCTTGGTGGGACAGGGCTATGGCTACACCTTC,CASSLVGQGYGYTF
TRBJ2-3,TRBV11-3,.,15,.,TGTGCCAGCAGCTTAGGCGGGACTAGCACAGATACGCAGTATTTT,CASSLGGTSTDTQYF
TRBJ2-5,TRBV5-1,TRBD2,15,.,TGCGCCAGCGATCCCGGGGGGGGAATTAAAGAGACCCAGTACTTC,CASDPGGGIKETQYF
TRBJ1-2,TRBV18,.,15,.,TGTGCCAGCTCACCACCGGTCAACAGGGAGTATGGCTACACCTTC,CASSPPVNREYGYTF
TRBJ2-7,TRBV5-1,.,14,.,TGCGCCAGCAGCAAAGTGACGGCGGCCTACGAGCAGTACTTC,CASSKVTAAYEQYF
TRBJ2-2,TRBV5-1,TRBD2,16,.,TGCGCCAGCAGAGTAGCGGGAGGGCCGGGCACCGGGGAGCTGTTTTTT,CASRVAGGPGTGELFF
TRBJ1-2,TRBV18,TRBD1,15,.,TGTGCCAGCTCACCAGGGACAGGGGATAGCTATGGCTACACCTTC,CASSPGTGDSYGYTF
TRBJ2-5,TRBV4-1,.,13,.,TGCGCCAGCAGTATATGGAAAGGAGAGACCCAGTACTTC,CASSIWKGETQYF
TRBJ2-1,TRBV27,TRBD2,15,.,TGTGCCAGCAGATTTCTAGCGGGAGGGAACAATGAGCAGTTCTTC,CASRFLAGGNNEQFF
TRBJ2-2,TRBV18,.,15,.,TGTGCCAGCTCACCAATGACTCCCAACACCGGGGAGCTGTTTTTT,CASSPMTPNTGELFF
TRBJ2-3,TRBV5-1,TRBD1,15,.,TGCGCCAGCAGCTTGGGGACAGGGCACACAGATACGCAGTATTTT,CASSLGTGHTDTQYF
TRBJ1-1,TRBV6-1,TRBD1,13,.,TGTGCCAGCAGTGATTACAGGGGAGCTGAAGCTTTCTTT,CASSDYRGAEAFF
TRBJ1-4,TRBV19,.,15,.,TGTGCCAGTATCCCAGGACAGAGAGAAAATGAAAAACTGTTTTTT,CASIPGQRENEKLFF
TRBJ2-2,TRBV4-3,.,16,.,TGCGCCAGCAGCCAAGATATAGGCAGCTTCACCGGGGAGCTGTTTTTT,CASSQDIGSFTGELFF
TRBJ2-1,TRBV13,TRBD2,16,.,TGTGCCAGCAGCTCAGCCCGTCTAGCGGCCTACAATGAGCAGTTCTTC,CASSSARLAAYNEQFF
TRBJ2-2,TRBV5-1,TRBD2,16,.,TGCGCCAGCAGCTTGGCGGGACTACCAAACACCGGGGAGCTGTTTTTT,CASSLAGLPNTGELFF
TRBJ2-2,TRBV7-9,TRBD2,17,few,TGTGCCAGCAGCTCTTCGGGACTAGTCCTATACACCGGGGAGCTGTTTTTT,CASSSSGLVLYTGELFF
TRBJ2-7,TRBV7-9,.,13,few,TGTGCCAGCAGCCCGAGGGTTAACTACGAGCAGTACTTC,CASSPRVNYEQYF
TRBJ1-1,TRBV7-9,.,11,.,TGTGCCAGCAGCCTAGCGGGGGAAGCTTTCTTT,CASSLAGEAFF
TRBJ2-3,TRBV6-4,TRBD1,15,.,TGTGCCAGCAGTGACTCACAGGGGGCCACAGATACGCAGTATTTT,CASSDSQGATDTQYF
TRBJ2-1,TRBV18,.,14,.,TGTGCCAGCTCACTTAGCGGAGACTACAATGAGCAGTTCTTC,CASSLSGDYNEQFF
TRBJ2-1,TRBV6-4,.,17,.,TGTGCCAGCAGTGTAGGGTTAATGAGAGACACGGGCAATGAGCAGTTCTTC,CASSVGLMRDTGNEQFF
TRBJ2-5,TRBV7-9,.,12,.,TGTGCCAGCAGCCGAACAGGAGAGACCCAGTACTTC,CASSRTGETQYF
TRBJ2-7,TRBV7-9,TRBD2,16,.,TGTGCCAGCAGGCCTGGACTAGCGGGACCCACCTACGAGCAGTACTTC,CASRPGLAGPTYEQYF
TRBJ1-2,TRBV5-8,.,14,.,TGTGCCAGCAGCCCGGGGCTAACTAACTATGGCTACACCTTC,CASSPGLTNYGYTF
TRBJ1-1,TRBV6-5,TRBD1,14,.,TGTGCCAGCAACCGACAGGGAATGAACACTGAAGCTTTCTTT,CASNRQGMNTEAFF
TRBJ2-1,TRBV30,TRBD1,15,once,TGTGCCTGGAGTGTACAGGGACAGTACTACAATGAGCAGTTCTTC,CAWSVQGQYYNEQFF
TRBJ2-7,TRBV19,.,14,medium-sized,TGTGCCAGTTCCGACGGAGGGTCCTCCTACGAGCAGTACTTC,CASSDGGSSYEQYF
TRBJ2-7,TRBV11-2,TRBD2,16,.,TGTGCCAGCAGCTCCACTCGACTAGCGGGAGCATCCGAGCAGTACTTC,CASSSTRLAGASEQYF
TRBJ1-2,TRBV19,TRBD1,15,.,TGTGCCAGTAGTATACCGAGGACAGGGGCTCGGGGCTACACCTTC,CASSIPRTGARGYTF
TRBJ2-1,TRBV19,TRBD2,15,.,TGTGCCAGTAGTTTGGGACTAGCGGACTACAATGAGCAGTTCTTC,CASSLGLADYNEQFF
TRBJ2-5,TRBV29-1,.,12,.,TGCAGCGTTCGCCAGGGCCAAGAGACCCAGTACTTC,CSVRQGQETQYF
TRBJ2-7,TRBV7-6,.,12,.,TGTGCCAGCAGCCCGGACGTCTACGAGCAGTACTTC,CASSPDVYEQYF